The 21 T cell receptor beta chains presented below share a single source sample, sequenced in a study of Ad26.COV2.S vaccination and SARS-CoV-2 variants. The sample's treatment: approximately 18 received Ad26.COV2.S at low or high dose, single or two shots; several received placebo; per-sample allocation not given. Sampling took place 63 days after the first vaccine or placebo injection. Profiled with immunoSEQ multiplex PCR; TCRdb holds only in-frame clones, not every one. The table has about 380,000 clones, about four fifths seen once. Specimen: peripheral blood, collected in a trial of Ad26.COV2.S vaccine versus placebo. These receptors came from a person aged 18-60 years who received the Ad26.COV2.S COVID-19 vaccine or a placebo.

The chain has TRBV7-8 and TRBJ2-7, with no clear D. The germline CDR1 and CDR2 sequences are SGHVS and FQNEAQ. Trimming pared 1 base from V and 6 bases from J, leaving 10 bases between. The CDR3 has 13 residues. The DNA of the CDR3 is TGTGCCAGCAGCTTAGTTACTACGGGCGAGCAGTACTTC. Its translation: CASSLVTTGEQYF.

This clone was counted once. The V gene is TRBV5-4, the J gene TRBJ2-1, with TRBD2 identical over 13 bases. There are 14 residues in the CDR3. V shed 4 bases, J shed 5 bases, and the junction held 0 bases outside the gene matches. Per the germline V gene, CDR1 is SGHNT and CDR2 is YYREEE (reference sequence). The CDR3 region has the DNA TGTGCCAGCAGCGGACTAGCGGGGGACAATGAGCAGTTCTTC. Amino acid sequence: CASSGLAGDNEQFF.

The chain carries TRBV7-9 and TRBJ2-5; D is possibly TRBD1 (6 bases). This CDR3 region has 14 residues. The germline V gene has CDR1 SEHNR and CDR2 FQNEAQ (reference sequence). Trimming took 1 base from V and 4 from J, leaving 10 bases between them. The CDR3: CASSLGTGLETQYF. CDR3 nucleotides: TGTGCCAGCAGCTTAGGAACAGGGTTAGAGACCCAGTACTTC.

V gene TRBV18 combines with J gene TRBJ1-1; no reliable D call. The germline CDR1 and CDR2 sequences are KGHSH and LQKENI. The CDR3 is made up of 14 amino acids. V was shortened by 6 bases and J by 0 bases, with 11 bases between the two germline ends. CDR3 coding DNA: TGTGCCAGCTCCCCCGGGCTATTGAACACTGAAGCTTTCTTT. Its translation is CASSPGLLNTEAFF. The whole variable domain, filled in from reference TRBV18 and TRBJ1-1, reads NAGVMQNPRHLVRRRGQEARLRCSPMKGHSHVYWYRQLPEEGLKFMVYLQKENIIDESGMPKERFSAEFPKEGPSILRIQQVVRGDSAAYFCASSPGLLNTEAFFGQGTRLTVV.

The chain joins TRBV28 to TRBJ1-2, with TRBD1 as a possible D gene (6 bases). CDR3 size: 17 residues. Deletions cut 2 bases from V and 4 bases from J, with 20 bases between. Germline assignment: CDR1 MDHEN and CDR2 SYDVKM. As DNA, the CDR3 is TGTGCCAGCAGTTTAACGGGGCCAGGGAAAGGGGGCTATGGCTACACCTTC. Its protein product is CASSLTGPGKGGYGYTF.

Notes on this clone: At one end, the junction sequence differs from germline, possibly due to a read error. CDR3 in amino acids: CASSPLHSNNEQFF. CDR3 in DNA: TGTGCCAGCAGCCCCTTACACTCCAACAATGAGCAGTTCTTC. V gene TRBV7-3 combines with J gene TRBJ2-1, with no clear D. This CDR3 region has 14 residues. The germline CDR1 and CDR2 sequences are SGHTA and FQGTGA.

The rearrangement uses TRBV27 and TRBJ1-5; maybe TRBD1 (6 bases). In germline, CDR1 is MNHEY, CDR2 SMNVEV (reference sequence). There are 14 residues in the CDR3. V was cut by 4 bases and J by 4 bases, with 11 bases left in between. The CDR3 here is CASSWLGGNQPQHF. The CDR3 DNA follows: TGTGCCAGCAGTTGGTTAGGGGGAAATCAGCCCCAGCATTTT.

CDR3 protein: CASSFTGGETQYF. The DNA of the CDR3 is TGTGCCAGCAGCTTTACGGGAGGGGAGACCCAGTACTTC. The V call is TRBV5-6, the J call TRBJ2-5, with TRBD2 matching 8 bases. The CDR3 consists of 13 residues. Germline-derived CDR1 and CDR2 are SGHDT and YYEEEE. Trimming took 2 bases from V and 5 from J; bases not matched to a gene: 2.

The V call is TRBV29-1, the J call TRBJ2-5, with 8 bases matching TRBD2. This CDR3 is built from 14 residues. CDR1 and CDR2 from the germline V gene are SQVTM and ANQGSEA. Trimming removed 3 bases from V and 4 bases from J; junction bases left unmatched: 7. CDR3 protein: CSVDIGRDLETQYF. The CDR3 DNA sequence: TGCAGCGTTGATATCGGGAGGGACCTAGAGACCCAGTACTTC. The full variable domain, completed using reference TRBV29-1 and TRBJ2-5, is SAVISQKPSRDICQRGTSLTIQCQVDSQVTMMFWYRQQPGQSLTLIATANQGSEATYESGFVIDKFPISRPNLTFSTLTVSNMSPEDSSIYLCSVDIGRDLETQYFGPGTRLLVL.

This sequence joins TRBV6-1 and TRBJ1-2; 7 nucleotides align to TRBD1. After removal of 3 bases from V and 1 base from J, the junction contained 2 bases not matched to a gene. Germline CDR1 reads MNHNS; CDR2 reads SASEGT. The CDR3 length is 14 residues. The CDR3, as DNA: TGTGCCAGCAGTGATACAGGGGATAACTATGGCTACACCTTC. It translates to CASSDTGDNYGYTF.

CDR3: CASIGSREGYTF. Written as DNA, the CDR3 is TGTGCCAGTATAGGGAGTCGAGAGGGCTACACCTTC. The chain has TRBV19 and TRBJ1-2; D is ambiguous. The CDR3 has 12 residues. V lost 7 bases and J lost 8, with 14 bases in between. Germline values: CDR1 LNHDA, CDR2 SQIVND (reference sequence).

In this sample, this clone turned up a few times. The V gene is TRBV30, the J gene TRBJ2-5; tentative D call: TRBD2 (5 bases). Germline V gene lookup returns CDR1 GTSNPN and CDR2 SVGIG (reference sequence). V lost 5 bases, J lost 5 bases, and 24 bases lay in between. The CDR3 runs to 16 residues. The DNA for the CDR3 is TGTGCCTGGGGGCCGCTGGACGGGGTGTTGGGGGAGACCCAGTACTTC. Translating gives CAWGPLDGVLGETQYF.

The chain's CDR3 is CSVEFGATGNTIYF. Written as DNA, the CDR3 is TGCAGCGTTGAATTCGGGGCAACTGGAAACACCATATATTTT. The rearrangement links TRBV29-1 to TRBJ1-3; D is perhaps TRBD1 (5 bases). V shed 2 bases and J shed 2 bases, with 10 bases lying between them. Germline CDR1 and CDR2: SQVTM and ANQGSEA. The CDR3 has 14 residues. The whole variable domain, filled in from reference TRBV29-1 and TRBJ1-3, reads SAVISQKPSRDICQRGTSLTIQCQVDSQVTMMFWYRQQPGQSLTLIATANQGSEATYESGFVIDKFPISRPNLTFSTLTVSNMSPEDSSIYLCSVEFGATGNTIYFGEGSWLTVV.

This clone came up a few times. CDR3 region: CASSKDRENEQFF. In DNA, the CDR3 is TGTGCCAGTAGTAAGGACAGGGAGAATGAGCAGTTCTTC. The J gene is TRBJ2-1, the V gene TRBV19; 8 positions match TRBD1. Germline values: CDR1 LNHDA, CDR2 SQIVND (reference sequence). The V segment lost 4 bases and the J segment 7 bases; nucleotides outside the gene matches: 3. The CDR3 runs 13 residues.

Concerning this clone: The same CDR3 is also encoded by other DNA sequences in this sample. The chain has TRBV4-1 and TRBJ2-7; D ambiguous. Germline V gene data show CDR1 as MGHRA and CDR2 as YSYEKL. Trimming took off 0 bases at V and 6 bases at J, with 6 bases between the two ends. The CDR3 totals 12 residues. This chain's CDR3 is CASSQDRSEQYF. As DNA, the CDR3 is TGCGCCAGCAGCCAAGATCGTAGCGAGCAGTACTTC.

This CDR3 is CASSFSGGGPYEQYF. The CDR3 DNA sequence: TGTGCCAGCAGTTTTAGCGGGGGGGGTCCCTACGAGCAGTACTTC. The chain uses TRBV5-4 and TRBJ2-7, with TRBD2 matching over 11 bases. The CDR3 consists of 15 residues. The V gene end was trimmed by 5 bases and the J gene end by 2 bases; junction bases not matched to a gene: 6. The germline V gene has CDR1 SGHNT and CDR2 YYREEE (reference sequence).

V is TRBV11-1 and J is TRBJ2-7; D is perhaps TRBD1 or TRBD2 (5 bases each). Germline V gives CDR1 SGHAT, CDR2 FQDESV (reference sequence). This CDR3 spans 16 amino acids. The V gene lost 4 bases and the J gene lost 0 bases, with 16 bases spanning the gap. CDR3 sequence reads: CASSSGPDPNSYEQYF. In DNA, the CDR3 is TGTGCCAGCAGCTCGGGACCGGACCCGAACTCCTACGAGCAGTACTTC.

The chain is built from TRBV14 and TRBJ1-1, with 8 bases fitting TRBD1. The CDR3 extends over 17 amino acids. Trimming at V came to 3 bases and at J to 5 bases, leaving 14 bases not matched to a gene. Germline CDR1 reads SGHDN; CDR2 reads FVKESK. The CDR3: CASSHSRATGAGTEAFF. DNA of the CDR3: TGTGCCAGCAGCCACTCTCGGGCGACAGGGGCGGGAACTGAAGCTTTCTTT.

V is TRBV2 and J is TRBJ1-4; tentative D call: TRBD1 (5 bases). The CDR3 sequence is 15 residues long. V was clipped by 6 bases and J by 4 bases, with 15 bases between them. CDR1 is SNHLY, CDR2 FYNNEI, per germline. The DNA for the CDR3 is TGTGCCAGCAGCCCGGGTGGAGGGGATAATGAAAAACTGTTTTTT. Translation: CASSPGGGDNEKLFF.

This clone has more than one count but fewer than ten. The J gene is TRBJ1-6, the V gene TRBV11-3, with unresolved D. The CDR3 totals 13 residues. From germline, CDR1 is SGHNT and CDR2 YENEEA. V lost 5 bases to trimming and J lost 8 bases, with 10 bases between them. The CDR3 here is CASSVQQDSPLHF. The CDR3 DNA reads TGTGCCAGCAGCGTCCAGCAGGATTCACCCCTCCACTTT.

The rearrangement links TRBV7-9 to TRBJ2-1; D gene uncertain. Trimming removed 5 bases from V and 10 bases from J, with 3 bases in between. The CDR3 loop spans 9 amino acids. Germline V gene data show CDR1 as SEHNR and CDR2 as FQNEAQ (reference sequence). The CDR3 region is CASSQEQFF. The CDR3 bases are TGTGCCAGCAGCCAAGAGCAGTTCTTC.